Below, one TCR beta chain is given with its context. What it recognizes is unknown. The study ran its PCR with 60 Vbeta and 13 Jbeta primers. TCRdb's copy holds only in-frame clones and misses some; the assay was immunoSEQ multiplex PCR. The data hold 150,000 to 200,000 clones, with approximately 80% observed a single time. The germline gives CDR1 MGHRA, CDR2 YSYEKL. The ends were cut back, 5 bases at V and 7 bases at J, with 15 bases in the middle. This CDR3 spans 13 amino acids. The data belong to a study of cytomegalovirus exposure and HLA in healthy donors. Study findings and constraints: For most subjects, TCR beta sequences were reported to predict HLA-A and HLA-B alleles with accuracy.

The receptor's source is a male donor in good health and CMV-seronegative. The chain has TRBV4-1 and TRBJ2-7; D gene unclear. Material for sequencing was PBMCs. The DNA for the CDR3 is TGCGCCAGCAGCGAATCAACACTCAGGGAGCAGTACTTC. The encoded protein is CASSESTLREQYF.